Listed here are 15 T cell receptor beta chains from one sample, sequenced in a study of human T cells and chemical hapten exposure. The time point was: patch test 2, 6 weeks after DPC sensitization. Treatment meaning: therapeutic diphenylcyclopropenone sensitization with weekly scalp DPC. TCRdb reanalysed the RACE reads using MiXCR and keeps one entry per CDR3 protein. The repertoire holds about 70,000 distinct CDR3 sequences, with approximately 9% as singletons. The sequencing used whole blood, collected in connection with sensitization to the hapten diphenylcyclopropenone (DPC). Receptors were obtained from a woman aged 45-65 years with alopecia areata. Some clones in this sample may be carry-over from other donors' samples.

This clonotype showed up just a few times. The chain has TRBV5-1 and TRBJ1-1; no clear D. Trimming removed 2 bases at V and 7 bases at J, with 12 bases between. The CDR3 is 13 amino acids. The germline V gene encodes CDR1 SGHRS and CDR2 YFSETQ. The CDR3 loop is CASSLLSGIEAFF. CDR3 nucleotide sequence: TGCGCCAGCAGCTTACTATCCGGGATTGAAGCTTTCTTT.

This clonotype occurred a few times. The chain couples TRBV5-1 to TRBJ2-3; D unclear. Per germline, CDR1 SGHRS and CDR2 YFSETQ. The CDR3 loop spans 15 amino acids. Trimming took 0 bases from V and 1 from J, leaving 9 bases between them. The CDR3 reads CASSLEGSGTDTQYF. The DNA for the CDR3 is TGCGCCAGCAGCTTGGAGGGATCTGGCACAGATACGCAGTATTTT.

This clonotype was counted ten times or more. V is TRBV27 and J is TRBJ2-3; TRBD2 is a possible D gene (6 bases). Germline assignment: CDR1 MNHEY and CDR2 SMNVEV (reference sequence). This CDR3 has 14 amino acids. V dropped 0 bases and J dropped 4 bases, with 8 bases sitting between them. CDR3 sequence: CASSLSGGADTQYF. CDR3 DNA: TGTGCCAGCAGTTTATCGGGGGGAGCAGATACGCAGTATTTT.

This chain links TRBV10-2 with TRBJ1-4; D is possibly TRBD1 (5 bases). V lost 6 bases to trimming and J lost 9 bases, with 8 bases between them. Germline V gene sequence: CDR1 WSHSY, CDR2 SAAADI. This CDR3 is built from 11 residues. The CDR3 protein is CASRDTQKLFF. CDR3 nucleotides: TGCGCCAGCAGGGACACCCAAAAACTGTTTTTT.

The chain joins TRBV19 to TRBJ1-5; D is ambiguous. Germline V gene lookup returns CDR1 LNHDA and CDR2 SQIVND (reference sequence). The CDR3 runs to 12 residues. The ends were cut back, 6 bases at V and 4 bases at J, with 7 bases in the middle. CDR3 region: CASRAPNQPQHF. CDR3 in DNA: TGTGCCAGTAGGGCCCCAAATCAGCCCCAGCATTTT.

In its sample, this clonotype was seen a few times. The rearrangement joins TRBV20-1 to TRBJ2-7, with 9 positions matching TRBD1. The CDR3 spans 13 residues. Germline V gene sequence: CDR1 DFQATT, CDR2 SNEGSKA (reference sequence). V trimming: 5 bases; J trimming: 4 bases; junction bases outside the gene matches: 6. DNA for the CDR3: TGCAGTGCTTCCGGACAGGGGTCGTACGAGCAGTACTTC. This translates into CSASGQGSYEQYF.

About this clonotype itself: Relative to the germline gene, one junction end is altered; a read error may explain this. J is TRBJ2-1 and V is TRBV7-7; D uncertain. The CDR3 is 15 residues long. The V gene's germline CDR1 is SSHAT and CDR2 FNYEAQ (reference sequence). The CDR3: CVSSLAPSPQNEQFF. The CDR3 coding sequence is TGTGTCAGCAGCTTAGCCCCTTCTCCCCAGAATGAGCAGTTCTTC.

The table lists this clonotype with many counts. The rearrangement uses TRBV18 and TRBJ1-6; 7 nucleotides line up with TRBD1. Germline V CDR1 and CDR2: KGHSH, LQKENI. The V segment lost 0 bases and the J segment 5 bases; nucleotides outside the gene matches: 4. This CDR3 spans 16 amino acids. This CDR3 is CASSPPVTGNNSPLHF. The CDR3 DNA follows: TGTGCCAGCTCACCACCGGTGACAGGGAATAATTCACCCCTCCACTTT.

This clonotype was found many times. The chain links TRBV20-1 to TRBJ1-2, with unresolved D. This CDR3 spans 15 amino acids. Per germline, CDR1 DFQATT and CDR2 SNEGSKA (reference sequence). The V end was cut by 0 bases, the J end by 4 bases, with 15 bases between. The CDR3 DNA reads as TGCAGTGCTAGAGATGCTTTGAGGACTTTCTATGGCTACACCTTC. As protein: CSARDALRTFYGYTF.

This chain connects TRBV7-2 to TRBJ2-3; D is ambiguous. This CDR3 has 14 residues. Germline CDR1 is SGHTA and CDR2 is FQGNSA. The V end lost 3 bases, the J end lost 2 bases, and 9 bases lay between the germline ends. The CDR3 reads CASSFWRDTDTQYF. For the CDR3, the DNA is TGTGCCAGCAGCTTTTGGAGAGACACAGATACGCAGTATTTT.

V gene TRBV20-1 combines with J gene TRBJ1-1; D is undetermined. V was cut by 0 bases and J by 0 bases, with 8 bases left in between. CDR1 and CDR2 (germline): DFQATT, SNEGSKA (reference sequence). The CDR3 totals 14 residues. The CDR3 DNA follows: TGCAGTGCTAGAGATGCGGGCATGAACACTGAAGCTTTCTTT. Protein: CSARDAGMNTEAFF.

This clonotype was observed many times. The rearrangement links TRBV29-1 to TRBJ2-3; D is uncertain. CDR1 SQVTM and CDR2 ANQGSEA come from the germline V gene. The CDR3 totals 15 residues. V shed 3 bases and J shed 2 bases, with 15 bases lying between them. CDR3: CSVEKGRTPTDTQYF. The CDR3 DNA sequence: TGCAGCGTTGAGAAGGGCCGAACACCCACAGATACGCAGTATTTT.

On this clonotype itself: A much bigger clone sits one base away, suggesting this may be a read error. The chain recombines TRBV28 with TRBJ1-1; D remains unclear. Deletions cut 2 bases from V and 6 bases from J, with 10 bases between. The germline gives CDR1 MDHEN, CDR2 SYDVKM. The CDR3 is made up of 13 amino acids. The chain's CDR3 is CASSLERGPEAFF. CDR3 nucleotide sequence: TGTGCCAGCAGTTTAGAAAGAGGCCCTGAAGCTTTCTTT.

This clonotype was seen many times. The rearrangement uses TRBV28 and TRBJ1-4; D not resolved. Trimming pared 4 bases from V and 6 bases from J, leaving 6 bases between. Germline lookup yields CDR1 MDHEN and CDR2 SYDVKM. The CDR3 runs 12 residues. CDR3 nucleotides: TGTGCCAGCAGTTCCGTCGATGAAAAACTGTTTTTT. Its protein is CASSSVDEKLFF.

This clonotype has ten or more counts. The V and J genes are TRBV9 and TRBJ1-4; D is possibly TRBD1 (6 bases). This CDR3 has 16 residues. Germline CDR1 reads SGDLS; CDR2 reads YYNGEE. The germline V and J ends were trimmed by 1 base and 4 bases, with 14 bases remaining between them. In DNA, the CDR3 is TGTGCCAGCAGCGTAAGGGGGAGTCCCTATAATGAAAAACTGTTTTTT. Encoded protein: CASSVRGSPYNEKLFF.